One and the same sample provided the 19 T cell receptor beta chains below, sequenced in a study of human T cells and chemical hapten exposure. TCRdb called the RACE reads again in MiXCR, with one record for every CDR3 protein. The sample includes fewer than 60,000 distinct CDR3 sequences, 10% to 12% of them seen just once. Sample time point: pre-sensitization, week 0. The treatment denotes: therapeutic diphenylcyclopropenone sensitization with weekly scalp DPC. The sequences come from whole blood, collected in connection with sensitization to the hapten diphenylcyclopropenone (DPC). The origin of the receptors is a woman in her forties with alopecia areata. Some clones in this sample may be carry-over from other donors' samples.

This clonotype has ten or more counts. The CDR3 is CASRIDSSNTGELFF. CDR3 sequence (DNA): TGTGCCAGCAGAATAGACAGCTCGAACACCGGGGAGCTGTTTTTT. This chain connects TRBV7-3 to TRBJ2-2, with D possibly being TRBD1 (5 bases). This CDR3 spans 15 amino acids. Germline V gene sequence: CDR1 SGHTA, CDR2 FQGTGA. V lost 6 bases to trimming and J lost 0 bases, with 11 bases between them. The variable domain in full, with the rest retrieved from reference TRBV7-3 and TRBJ2-2, is GAGVSQTPSNKVTEKGKYVELRCDPISGHTALYWYRQSLGQGPEFLIYFQGTGAADDSGLPNDRFFAVRPEGSVSTLKIQRTERGDSAVYLCASRIDSSNTGELFFGEGSRLTVL.

This clonotype was counted only a few times. This chain connects TRBV5-5 to TRBJ1-1; D uncertain. The CDR3 has 14 amino acids. V gave up 4 bases and J gave up 2 bases, with 12 bases separating them. CDR1 and CDR2 (germline): SGHKS, YYEKEE (reference sequence). The CDR3 spells CASSPEQLNTEAFF. The CDR3 bases are TGTGCCAGCAGCCCTGAGCAGCTCAACACTGAAGCTTTCTTT.

This clonotype was counted many times. The chain combines TRBV7-2 with TRBJ1-1; D may be TRBD1 (5 bases). Germline V gene data show CDR1 as SGHTA and CDR2 as FQGNSA. Trimming stripped 9 bases from V and 3 bases from J, with 17 bases between. This CDR3 has 14 residues. The DNA of the CDR3 is TGTGCCAGTTCGGCAGGGCGGGGTCACACTGAAGCTTTCTTT. It specifies CASSAGRGHTEAFF.

The chain is built from TRBV9 and TRBJ2-2, with 14 bases that match TRBD2. Germline assignment: CDR1 SGDLS and CDR2 YYNGEE. This CDR3 has 20 amino acids. After removal of 3 bases from V and 3 bases from J, the junction contained 13 bases not matched to a gene. The CDR3 protein is CASSGYPGLAGVSDTGELFF. CDR3 bases: TGTGCCAGCAGCGGTTACCCGGGACTAGCGGGAGTTTCGGACACCGGGGAGCTGTTTTTT.

J is TRBJ1-6 and V is TRBV9; D is ambiguous. Trimming removed 0 bases from V and 9 bases from J, with 19 bases in between. Germline assignment: CDR1 SGDLS and CDR2 YYNGEE. The CDR3 loop spans 17 amino acids. CDR3 residues: CASSVAPPGRAGSPLHF. CDR3 nucleotide sequence: TGTGCCAGCAGCGTAGCTCCCCCGGGGAGGGCGGGTTCACCCCTCCACTTT.

The sample holds many counts of this clonotype. V gene TRBV29-1 combines with J gene TRBJ2-2, with D possibly TRBD2 on 6 matching bases. Germline CDR1 reads SQVTM; CDR2 reads ANQGSEA. The CDR3 runs 12 residues. V was pared by 1 base and J by 9 bases, with 9 bases between. For the CDR3, the DNA is TGCAGCGTTGAAGTCGGCGGGAGGGAGCTGTTTTTT. This translates into CSVEVGGRELFF.

This clonotype appeared many times. This chain uses TRBV6-5 with TRBJ1-2; TRBD1 aligns across 8 bases. The CDR3 is 16 amino acids. The V gene's germline CDR1 is MNHEY and CDR2 SVGAGI. V lost 7 bases, J lost 7 bases, and 17 bases stayed unmatched. The CDR3 nucleotides read TGTGCCAGCAAGGGGGACAGGATGGCGAGGGATGTTGGCTACACCTTC. Translating gives CASKGDRMARDVGYTF.

The chain couples TRBV6-6 to TRBJ2-3; the match to TRBD2 covers 11 bases. The CDR3 runs to 15 residues. Trimming removed 5 bases from V and 4 bases from J; junction bases left unmatched: 5. CDR1 and CDR2 (germline): MNHNY, SVGAGI (reference sequence). CDR3 sequence: CASSKASGRPDTQYF. The CDR3 DNA sequence: TGTGCCAGCAGTAAGGCTAGCGGGAGGCCAGATACGCAGTATTTT.

The rearrangement links TRBV7-2 to TRBJ2-3, with a tentative D call TRBD1 (5 bases). Germline V gene sequence: CDR1 SGHTA, CDR2 FQGNSA. The CDR3 covers 14 residues. V lost 1 base to trimming and J lost 2 bases, with 7 bases between them. CDR3 loop: CASSLGQHTDTQYF. The DNA for the CDR3 is TGTGCCAGCAGCTTAGGACAGCACACAGATACGCAGTATTTT.

This clonotype was observed a handful of times. The V and J genes are TRBV2 and TRBJ1-1; 8 bases fit TRBD1. The trim removed 4 bases at V and 0 bases at J, leaving 1 base unmatched. CDR1 SNHLY and CDR2 FYNNEI come from the germline V gene. CDR3 length: 14 residues. The CDR3 DNA is TGTGCCAGCAGTGCAGGGGGCCTGAACACTGAAGCTTTCTTT. This encodes CASSAGGLNTEAFF.

This clonotype was detected many times. The chain combines TRBV19 with TRBJ1-2, with D perhaps matching TRBD1 (6 bases). The V end lost 3 bases, the J end lost 7 bases, and 12 bases lay between the germline ends. This CDR3 is built from 13 residues. CDR1 LNHDA and CDR2 SQIVND come from the germline V gene (reference sequence). CDR3 bases: TGTGCCAGTAGTATTGGGCAGGGGTTTGGCTACACCTTC. It yields the protein CASSIGQGFGYTF. The full variable domain, completed using reference TRBV19 and TRBJ1-2, is DGGITQSPKYLFRKEGQNVTLSCEQNLNHDAMYWYRQDPGQGLRLIYYSQIVNDFQKGDIAEGYSVSREKKESFPLTVTSAQKNPTAFYLCASSIGQGFGYTFGSGTRLTVV.

This clonotype was seen repeatedly, ten times or more. The genes are TRBV4-1 and TRBJ2-1; D uncertain. CDR1 and CDR2 from the germline V gene are MGHRA and YSYEKL. Trimming stripped 0 bases from V and 7 bases from J, with 19 bases between. The CDR3 loop spans 17 amino acids. CDR3 sequence: CASSQDNEVGAKNEQFF. In nucleotides, the CDR3 is TGCGCCAGCAGCCAAGATAACGAGGTCGGAGCTAAGAATGAGCAGTTCTTC.

The V gene is TRBV5-1, the J gene TRBJ1-1; unclear D gene. Deletions cut 4 bases from V and 2 bases from J, with 12 bases between. Per the germline V gene, CDR1 is SGHRS and CDR2 is YFSETQ. This CDR3 has 14 residues. The CDR3 region is CASSPPLANTEAFF. The CDR3 region has the DNA TGCGCCAGCAGCCCCCCTTTAGCCAACACTGAAGCTTTCTTT.

In this sample, this clonotype turned up many times. The rearrangement links TRBV7-9 to TRBJ1-5, with a weak D call TRBD1 (5 bases). The CDR3 spans 14 residues. Germline V gene sequence: CDR1 SEHNR, CDR2 FQNEAQ (reference sequence). The ends were cut back, 5 bases at V and 5 bases at J, with 13 bases in the middle. This CDR3 reads CASSLRDGDQPQHF. The CDR3 bases are TGTGCCAGCAGCCTCCGGGACGGCGATCAGCCCCAGCATTTT.

On this clonotype itself: A read error may be the cause here, since a much bigger clone is one base away. CDR3 amino acids: CASSYQAGQGPTEAFF. In DNA, the CDR3 is TGTGCCAGCAGTTACCAGGCTGGACAGGGGCCCACTGAAGCTTTCTTT. V usage is TRBV6-2 or TRBV6-3 and J usage is TRBJ1-1; the match to TRBD1 covers 9 bases. Germline trimming cut 2 bases from V and 4 bases from J; bases unmatched to any gene: 8. Germline lookup yields CDR1 MNHEY and CDR2 SVGEGT. CDR3 length: 16 residues.

There are many counts of this clonotype. The genes are TRBV7-2 and TRBJ2-7, with 12 bases fitting TRBD2. V lost 5 bases and J lost 5; bases outside the gene matches: 7. CDR3 length equals 15 residues. Germline CDR1 SGHTA, CDR2 FQGNSA. The CDR3 protein is CASSRLAGGINEQYF. CDR3 nucleotides: TGTGCCAGCAGCCGTCTAGCGGGGGGGATCAACGAGCAGTACTTC.

The V gene is TRBV21-1, the J gene TRBJ2-7; the table's D gene call, TRBD1, was not cross checked with the DNA. TRBV21-1 is recorded as a pseudogene. The CDR3 extends over 15 amino acids. The CDR3 reads CASSAQPGQGNEQYF. CDR3 nucleotide sequence: TGTGCCAGCAGCGCACAACCGGGACAGGGAAACGAGCAGTACTTC.

This clonotype was recorded at least ten times. This chain links TRBV12-3 or TRBV12-4 with TRBJ1-5; no definite D call. The CDR3 loop spans 13 amino acids. Between the trimmed V and J ends, which lost 8 bases and 4 bases, there was a span of 12 bases. The CDR3 DNA sequence: TGTGCCAGCCGGGGAACAGTAAATCAGCCCCAGCATTTT. The encoded protein is CASRGTVNQPQHF.

DNA of the CDR3: TGTGCCAGCACCAGATCCGGGGGCTCCTACAATGAGCAGTTCTTC. This encodes CASTRSGGSYNEQFF. This sequence joins TRBV9 and TRBJ2-1; a possible D gene is TRBD2 (6 bases). V lost 6 bases and J lost 0, with 13 bases in between. This CDR3 is built from 15 residues. Germline V gene sequence: CDR1 SGDLS, CDR2 YYNGEE.